This T cell receptor beta chain originates from a study of T cells in women clearing cervical HPV infection. The table came from immunoSEQ multiplex PCR; TCRdb's copy has only in-frame clones and leaves some out. The sample holds about 22,000 clones. Trimming removed 4 bases at V and 4 bases at J, with 17 bases between. The germline gives CDR1 SGHNT, CDR2 YYREEE (reference sequence). CDR3 size: 15 residues. As for this clone: The read comes to an end 3 residues before the CDR3 does, leaving the germline J gene to fill in the end.

The V call is TRBV5-4, the J call TRBJ1-2; D gene ambiguous. The source is a woman aged 18 to 75 with a cervical HPV16 infection that either progressed to CIN3+ or cleared (not recorded which). The sample comprised blood buffy coat. CDR3 sequence reads: CASSPNVGEAYGYTF. The CDR3 bases that were read are TGTGCCAGCAGCCCGAACGTCGGGGAAGCCTATGGC. Combining the CDR3 with reference TRBV5-4 and TRBJ1-2 gives the whole variable domain ETGVTQSPTHLIKTRGQQVTLRCSSQSGHNTVSWYQQALGQGPQFIFQYYREEENGRGNFPPRFSGLQFPNYSSELNVNALELDDSALYLCASSPNVGEAYGYTFGSGTRLTVV.